The 8 T cell receptor beta chains in this list originate from one sample, sequenced in a study of blood T cells in healthy people across ages. The use of a sample-barcoded 5' primer and a J-beta primer mix characterized a second PCR of about 7 to 12 cycles. Each CDR3 protein is one row after TCRdb ran MiXCR on the 5' RACE reads. The data hold fewer than 700,000 distinct CDR3 sequences, with roughly 43% observed a single time. The sequenced material came from blood. These receptors all come from a man older than 75 in good health.

This clonotype was observed a few times. This chain joins TRBV10-3 and TRBJ1-1; D is ambiguous. This CDR3 is 12 amino acids long. With 0 bases removed from V and 4 bases from J, the gap between germline ends came to 3 bases. CDR1 and CDR2 from the germline V gene are ENHRY and SYGVKD. CDR3 in amino acids: CAISESGTEAFF. The CDR3 nucleotides are TGTGCCATCAGTGAGTCGGGCACTGAAGCTTTCTTT.

The rearrangement joins TRBV7-2 to TRBJ2-5; 8 bases fit TRBD1. This CDR3 is built from 13 residues. The germline CDR1 and CDR2 sequences are SGHTA and FQGNSA. Trimming took 5 bases from V and 9 from J; bases not matched to a gene: 8. CDR3 bases: TGTGCCAGCAGCCCCGGGACGGACAGGGCCCAGTACTTC. The encoded protein is CASSPGTDRAQYF. The full variable domain, completed using reference TRBV7-2 and TRBJ2-5, is GAGVSQSPSNKVTEKGKDVELRCDPISGHTALYWYRQSLGQGLEFLIYFQGNSAPDKSGLPSDRFSAERTGGSVSTLTIQRTQQEDSAVYLCASSPGTDRAQYFGPGTRLLVL.

The chain recombines TRBV6-6 with TRBJ2-2; D is ambiguous. The germline V gene encodes CDR1 MNHNY and CDR2 SVGAGI (reference sequence). Trimming cost V 7 bases and J 1 base, with 4 bases left between them. The CDR3 runs 12 residues. The CDR3 sequence: CASNENTGELFF. Here the CDR3 DNA reads TGTGCCAGCAATGAGAACACCGGGGAGCTGTTTTTT.

The genes are TRBV9 and TRBJ2-1; 10 nucleotides agree with TRBD2. The CDR3 has 13 amino acids. V lost 7 bases, J lost 8 bases, and 6 bases stayed unmatched. CDR1 and CDR2 (germline): SGDLS, YYNGEE. CDR3 region: CASGTSVHDEQFF. CDR3 sequence (DNA): TGTGCCAGCGGGACTAGCGTGCACGATGAGCAGTTCTTC.

This clonotype was seen a handful of times. The J gene is TRBJ1-2, the V gene TRBV10-3; no definite D call. V was clipped by 5 bases and J by 2 bases, with 15 bases between them. The CDR3 has 15 amino acids. CDR1 and CDR2 (germline): ENHRY, SYGVKD. The CDR3 here is CAISREASGNYGYTF. DNA of the CDR3: TGTGCCATCAGTAGGGAGGCGTCCGGGAACTATGGCTACACCTTC.

In the case of this clonotype: The junction and the germline gene differ at one end; a read error may be behind it. The rearrangement links TRBV12-3 or TRBV12-4 to TRBJ1-2; tentative D call: TRBD1 (6 bases). CDR3 length equals 12 residues. This CDR3 reads CASSIQGAGYTF. As DNA, the CDR3 is TGCGCCAGCAGTATACAGGGAGCGGGCTACACCTTC.

The chain recombines TRBV2 with TRBJ1-2; tentative D call: TRBD1 (5 bases). Trimming shortened V by 5 bases and J by 5 bases, and 15 bases separated the two germline ends. Looked up from germline, CDR1 is SNHLY and CDR2 is FYNNEI. This CDR3 has 14 amino acids. The CDR3 nucleotides are TGTGCCAGCAGTTACGGACACGGGATTTATGGCTACACCTTC. This translates into CASSYGHGIYGYTF.

V usage is TRBV3-1 and J usage is TRBJ1-1; no reliable D call. Looked up from germline, CDR1 is LGHDT and CDR2 is YNNKEL (reference sequence). The CDR3 consists of 11 residues. The V gene lost 5 bases and the J gene lost 6 bases, with 7 bases spanning the gap. CDR3 DNA: TGTGCCAGCAGCTTAAGCTCTGAAGCTTTCTTT. Translated, it gives CASSLSSEAFF.